This T cell receptor (beta chain) is from a study of T cell repertoires in cytomegalovirus infection. Study details: Shared public TCR beta signatures pointed to both CMV infection and a matching HLA type. Overall study findings and caveats: Of the TCR beta families, the public ones yielded a cumulative frequency that identified carriers of CMV plus the relevant HLA. HLA-C-restricted CMV clonotypes gave the most frequent clonotype in two of eight donors.

This CDR3 has 12 amino acids. From germline, CDR1 is LNHDA and CDR2 SQIVND (reference sequence). The V end was cut by 10 bases, the J end by 2 bases, with 9 bases between. MiXCR was run by TCRdb on the reads, yielding one entry per CDR3 protein. The table lists about 180,000 distinct CDR3 sequences, 17% of them singletons. Concerning this clonotype: Its antigen is not known.

Sequencing was performed on CD8+ T cells from PBMCs. This chain links TRBV19 with TRBJ1-5, with D unclear. This TCR was sampled from a human donor in good health (CMV status not recorded). Some clones in this sample may be carry-over from other donors' samples. CDR3: CATTSGNQPQHF. For the CDR3, the DNA is TGTGCCACAACATCGGGCAATCAGCCCCAGCATTTT.